This T cell receptor beta chain was found in a study of shared clonotypes between healthy human individuals. This clone was counted a single time. The antigen is unknown. Trimming took 5 bases from V and 0 from J, leaving 14 bases between them. This CDR3 is 15 amino acids long. CDR1 and CDR2 (germline): SGHRS, YFSETQ. Study outcomes and limitations: Non-shared clonotypes had lower generation probabilities than clonotypes shared by all four sorted-subset donors.

Clones were sequenced by immunoSEQ multiplex PCR, and TCRdb holds only the in-frame ones, with some missing. The sample lists about a million clones, 60% to 80% occurring once. This sequence joins TRBV5-1 and TRBJ1-2; D gene uncertain. The TCR comes from a man aged 18 to 29 in good health. Some clones in this sample may be carry-over from other donors' samples. Sequencing was carried out using memory CD4+ T cells from PBMCs. Stated subset: CD45RA-negative fraction. The CDR3 protein is CASRAAVGPNYGYTF. The CDR3 DNA reads TGCGCCAGCAGGGCGGCGGTCGGGCCTAACTATGGCTACACCTTC.